The entry below gives a single T cell receptor beta chain sequence along with its context. Antigen unknown. The entry originates in a study of T cell responses to AZD1222 COVID-19 vaccine. Notes on the study in general: Researchers took repertoire samples only after the peak T cell response had come. The sample set comprised mostly white British donors with more females, and clonal diversity was possibly underestimated.

The CDR3 has 12 residues. The V gene's germline CDR1 is SGHDN and CDR2 FVKESK. V was cut by 6 bases and J by 8 bases, with 10 bases left in between. Profiled with immunoSEQ multiplex PCR; TCRdb holds only in-frame clones, not every one. The sample consists of more than 95,000 clones, almost 95% of them appearing once. It was second doses at about 4 or about 12 weeks that were pooled. The genes are TRBV14 and TRBJ1-4; D remains unclear. The receptor was isolated from an adult who received the AZD1222 COVID-19 vaccine. Material: peripheral blood, obtained 28 days after the second AZD1222 dose. The DNA for the CDR3 is TGTGCCAGCAGTCGCGCGAGAGAAAAACTGTTTTTT. Its translation: CASSRAREKLFF.